Below, one T cell receptor (beta chain) is given with its context. What it binds is unknown. This CDR3 has 16 amino acids. The trim removed 6 bases at V and 0 bases at J, leaving 9 bases unmatched. CDR1 is LNHNV and CDR2 is YYDKDF in the germline V gene (reference sequence). PCR involved 60 Vbeta and 13 Jbeta primers. Assay: immunoSEQ multiplex PCR; the TCRdb copy retains only in-frame clones and omits some. The data hold around 130,000 clones, with 70% to 85% observed a single time. This sample is drawn from a study of cytomegalovirus exposure and HLA in healthy donors. Broader study findings: Earlier analysis found most TCR beta V segments productive about 87% or about 30% of the time. It is likely that the observed cluster of highly shared sequence variants was a sequencing artifact.

The sequenced sample consisted of PBMCs. This TCR was recovered from a woman in her fifties or sixties in good health and CMV-seropositive. This chain uses TRBV15 with TRBJ1-1; TRBD1 agrees at 8 bases. In nucleotides, the CDR3 is TGTGCCACCAGGGCCGGGACAGGAAACTTGAACACTGAAGCTTTCTTT. Translating it yields CATRAGTGNLNTEAFF.